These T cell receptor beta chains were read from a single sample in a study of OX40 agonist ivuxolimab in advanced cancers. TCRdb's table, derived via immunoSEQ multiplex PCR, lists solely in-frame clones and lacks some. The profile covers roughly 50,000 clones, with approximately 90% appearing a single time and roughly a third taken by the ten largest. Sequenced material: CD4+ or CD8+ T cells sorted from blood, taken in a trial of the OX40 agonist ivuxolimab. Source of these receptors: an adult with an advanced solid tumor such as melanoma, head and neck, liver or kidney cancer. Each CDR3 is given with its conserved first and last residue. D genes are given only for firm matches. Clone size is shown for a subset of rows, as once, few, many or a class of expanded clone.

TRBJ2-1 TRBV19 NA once TGTGCCAGTAGGAGGGGGGGAGGGCCGAATGAGCAGTTCTTC CASRRGGGPNEQFF
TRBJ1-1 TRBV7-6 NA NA TGTGCCAGCAGCTTAATCAGGAACACTGAAGCTTTCTTT CASSLIRNTEAFF
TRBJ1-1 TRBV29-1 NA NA TGCAGCGTTGAAGATCCTAACCTCTCCACTGAAGCTTTCTTT CSVEDPNLSTEAFF
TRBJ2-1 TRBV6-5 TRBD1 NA TGTGCCAGCAGTTACCAAGTGACAGGGAGTTTAAATGAGCAGTTCTTC CASSYQVTGSLNEQFF
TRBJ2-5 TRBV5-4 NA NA TGTGCCAGCAGCTCCCGGGACGGTAACCAAGAGACCCAGTACTTC CASSSRDGNQETQYF
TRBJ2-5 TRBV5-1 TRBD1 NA TGCGCCAGCAGCTCCGGACAGGGGGCGGGAGAGACCCAGTACTTC CASSSGQGAGETQYF
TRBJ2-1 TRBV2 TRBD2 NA TGTGCCAGCAGTGAGAGGCTAGCGGGAGGGCACGGTGAGCAGTTCTTC CASSERLAGGHGEQFF
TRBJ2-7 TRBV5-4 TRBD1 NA TGTGCCAGCAGCCACGGACAGGACTACGAGCAGTACTTC CASSHGQDYEQYF
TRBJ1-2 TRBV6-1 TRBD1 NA TGTGCCAGCACCCTGGGACAGCTTTCCTATGGCTACACCTTC CASTLGQLSYGYTF
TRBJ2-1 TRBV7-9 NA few TGTGCCAACGAGCTTACGGAGGGTCCTGAGCAGTTCTTC CANELTEGPEQFF
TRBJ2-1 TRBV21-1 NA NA TGTGCCAGCAGCAAAGCACGCGGGGAAACAAGCTCCTACAATGAGCAGTTCTTC CASSKARGETSSYNEQFF
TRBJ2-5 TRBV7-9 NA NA TGTGCCAGCAGCGCAGACAGCTACGTCGGGGAGACCCAGTACTTC CASSADSYVGETQYF
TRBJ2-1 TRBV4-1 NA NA TGCGCCAGCAGCTCAGGGGGAGCGGGGGAGTATAATGAGCAGTTCTTC CASSSGGAGEYNEQFF
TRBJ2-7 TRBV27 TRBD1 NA TGTGCCAGCAGTTTAGGGCAGGGGGACTACGAGCAGTACTTC CASSLGQGDYEQYF
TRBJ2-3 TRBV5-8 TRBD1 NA TGTGCCAGCAGCTTCGGACAGGGCACAGATACGCAGTATTTT CASSFGQGTDTQYF
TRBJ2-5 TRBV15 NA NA TGTGCCACCAGCAGAGTCGCAGGAGGGCAAGAGACCCAGTACTTC CATSRVAGGQETQYF
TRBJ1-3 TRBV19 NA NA TGTGCCACCTCCAACGGTTCTGGAAACACCATATATTTT CATSNGSGNTIYF
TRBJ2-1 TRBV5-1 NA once TGCGCCAGCAGCTTGGTAGCTAGCACCTACAATGAGCAGTTCTTC CASSLVASTYNEQFF
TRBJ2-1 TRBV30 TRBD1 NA TGTGCCTGGGAGACAGGGGATAGCTACAATGAGCAGTTCTTC CAWETGDSYNEQFF
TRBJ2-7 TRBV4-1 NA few TGCGCCAGCAGCCAAGGTACAGGGTACGAGCAGTACTTC CASSQGTGYEQYF
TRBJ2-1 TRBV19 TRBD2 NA TGTGCCAGTAGTATAGGGGGACTAGCGGGGTACAATGAGCAGTTCTTC CASSIGGLAGYNEQFF
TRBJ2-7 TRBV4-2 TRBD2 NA TGTGCCAGCAGCCAACCAGCGGGAAGTGGCTACGAGCAGTACTTC CASSQPAGSGYEQYF
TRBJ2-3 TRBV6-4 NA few TGTGCCAGCAGTGACTACAGGGGAGGGACAGATACGCAGTATTTT CASSDYRGGTDTQYF
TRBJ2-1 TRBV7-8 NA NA TGTGCCAGCAGCTTAGAGGGGGGGCCACACAATGAGCAGTTCTTC CASSLEGGPHNEQFF
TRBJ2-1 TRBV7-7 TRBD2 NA TGTGCCAGCAGCCGAAAGATCCGACTAGCGGGGAACGGGCCCTACAATGAGCAGTTCTTC CASSRKIRLAGNGPYNEQFF
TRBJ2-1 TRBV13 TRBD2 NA TGTGCCAGCAGCTCGACCGGGACTAGCGGGAACTACAATGAGCAGTTCTTC CASSSTGTSGNYNEQFF
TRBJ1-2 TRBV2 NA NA TGTGCCAGCTTGGGAGATAACTATAGCTACACCTTC CASLGDNYSYTF
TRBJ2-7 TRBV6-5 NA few TGTGCCAGCAGTCTTGGGCAGCTTCACGACGAGCAGTACTTC CASSLGQLHDEQYF
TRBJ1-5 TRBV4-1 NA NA TGCGCCAGCAGCCAAGAAGGAGGGGGATCGGATCAGCCCCAGCATTTT CASSQEGGGSDQPQHF
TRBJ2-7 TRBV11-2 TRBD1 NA TGTGCCAGCAGCGTAGGACAGGGCGAGCAGTACTTC CASSVGQGEQYF
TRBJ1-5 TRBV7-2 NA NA TGTGCCAGCAGCTTATGGGATAGCAATCAGCCCCAGCATTTT CASSLWDSNQPQHF
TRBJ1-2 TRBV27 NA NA TGTGCCAGCAGTTTACGCGGGGTTTCCTATGGCTACACCTTC CASSLRGVSYGYTF